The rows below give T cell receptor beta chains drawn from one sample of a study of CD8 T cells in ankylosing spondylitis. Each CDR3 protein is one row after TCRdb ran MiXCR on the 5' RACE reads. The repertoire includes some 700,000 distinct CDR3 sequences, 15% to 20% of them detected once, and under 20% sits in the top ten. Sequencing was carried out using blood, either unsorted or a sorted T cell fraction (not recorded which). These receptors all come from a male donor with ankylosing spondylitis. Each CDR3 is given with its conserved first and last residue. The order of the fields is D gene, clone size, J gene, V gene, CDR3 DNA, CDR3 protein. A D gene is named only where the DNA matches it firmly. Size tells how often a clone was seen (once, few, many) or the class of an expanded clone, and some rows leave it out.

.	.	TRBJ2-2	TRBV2	TGTGCCAGCAGGCAGGGGAGGACCGGGGAGCTGTTTTTT	CASRQGRTGELFF
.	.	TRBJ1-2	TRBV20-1	TGCAGTGCACGCCCCCCGGGGGCGCTACGGGGCTACACCTTC	CSARPPGALRGYTF
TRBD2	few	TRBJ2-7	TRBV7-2	TGTGCCAGCAGCTCGGGGGAGGGCCTCGAGCAGTACTTC	CASSSGEGLEQYF
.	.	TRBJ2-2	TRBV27	TGTGCCAGCAGTTTAGGGGGGCCGGGCACCGGGGAGCTGTTTTTT	CASSLGGPGTGELFF
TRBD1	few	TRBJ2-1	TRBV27	TGTGCCAGCACTACCGACAGGGGATCATACAATGAGCAGTTCTTC	CASTTDRGSYNEQFF
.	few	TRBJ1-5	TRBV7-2	TGTGCCAGCAGCTTAGTGACGGACTGGCCCCAGCATTTT	CASSLVTDWPQHF
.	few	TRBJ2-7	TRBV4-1	TGCGCCAGCAGCCAAGAGTCGCTGGAATTCTCCTACGAGCAGTACTTC	CASSQESLEFSYEQYF
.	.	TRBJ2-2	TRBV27	TGTGCCAGCAGTCCCTCAGGGGACGGGGAGCTGTTTTTT	CASSPSGDGELFF
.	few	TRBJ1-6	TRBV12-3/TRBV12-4	TGTGCCAGCAGTTTAGCGACAGGTCGGAGTTCACCCCTCCACTTT	CASSLATGRSSPLHF
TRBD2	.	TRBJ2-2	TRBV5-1	TGCGCCAGCAGCTCCGAAGAAGCGGGAGCGGCCGGGGAGCTGTTTTTT	CASSSEEAGAAGELFF
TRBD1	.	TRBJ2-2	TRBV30	TGTGCCTGGACTCAGGGGGCTGGCGGGGAGCTGTTTTTT	CAWTQGAGGELFF
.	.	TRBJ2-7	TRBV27	TGTGCCAGCAAGGGGGTTAGCGCAGGAGACTACGAGCAGTACTTC	CASKGVSAGDYEQYF
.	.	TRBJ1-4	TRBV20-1	TGCAGTGCTAGAGATTCGGGACTCGGTGAAAAACTGTTTTTT	CSARDSGLGEKLFF
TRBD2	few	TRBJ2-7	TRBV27	TGTGCCAGCAGTCCTAGCGGGGGGCCTTCCTACGAGCAGTACTTC	CASSPSGGPSYEQYF
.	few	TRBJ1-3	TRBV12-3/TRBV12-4	TGTGCCAGCAGTTTCGCGTCAGGGTCTGGAAACACCATATATTTT	CASSFASGSGNTIYF
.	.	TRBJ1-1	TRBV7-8	TGTGCCAGCAGCCCCCCGGTTGGGCTGAACACTGAAGCTTTCTTT	CASSPPVGLNTEAFF
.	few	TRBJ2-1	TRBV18	TGTGCCAGCTCACCGGTTAACCAGTTCTTC	CASSPVNQFF
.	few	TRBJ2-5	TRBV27	TGTGCCAGCAGTCGGACAGTAACAGAGACCCAGTACTTC	CASSRTVTETQYF
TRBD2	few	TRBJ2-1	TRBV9	TGTGCCAGCAGCCCTACAGCGGGAGCTACCTACAATGAGCAGTTCTTC	CASSPTAGATYNEQFF
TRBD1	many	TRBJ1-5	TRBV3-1	TGTGCCAGCAGCCAAGGGACAGGGGACCAGCCCCAGCATTTT	CASSQGTGDQPQHF
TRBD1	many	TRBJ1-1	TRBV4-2	TGTGCCAGCAGGGGGGTGACAGAACAGGGGATGAACACTGAAGCTTTCTTT	CASRGVTEQGMNTEAFF
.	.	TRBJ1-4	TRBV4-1	TGCGCCAGCAGCCAAGGTCGTGGGACGGACGCAACTAATGAAAAACTGTTTTTT	CASSQGRGTDATNEKLFF
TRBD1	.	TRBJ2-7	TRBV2	TGTGCCAGCAGTGTCTCCGCGGACAGGGTCTACGAGCAGTACTTC	CASSVSADRVYEQYF
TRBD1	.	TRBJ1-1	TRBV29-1	TGCAGCGTCCCCGGGACAGGGGGGCACACTGAAGCTTTCTTT	CSVPGTGGHTEAFF
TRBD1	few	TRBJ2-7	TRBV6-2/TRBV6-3	TGTGCCAGCAGCAACCCCGGGACAGGGGGCCACGAGCAGTACTTC	CASSNPGTGGHEQYF
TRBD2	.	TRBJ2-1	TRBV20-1	TGCAGTGCTCCAAGGGCAGGGAGGGACTACAATGAGCAGTTCTTC	CSAPRAGRDYNEQFF
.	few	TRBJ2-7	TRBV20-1	TGCAGTGCTAGAGATAAAGGGAACGTGGGGGAGCAGTACTTC	CSARDKGNVGEQYF
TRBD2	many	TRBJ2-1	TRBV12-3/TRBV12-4	TGTGCCAGCAGTTTCAGACTAGCGGGGAATGAGCAGTTCTTC	CASSFRLAGNEQFF
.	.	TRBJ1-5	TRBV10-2	TGCGCCAGCAGTGAGGGGGCTAACAATCAGCCCCAGCATTTT	CASSEGANNQPQHF
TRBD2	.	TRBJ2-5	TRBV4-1	TGCGCCAGCAGCCCGGGACTAGCCTTAGGAGAGACCCAGTACTTC	CASSPGLALGETQYF
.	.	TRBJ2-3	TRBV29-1	TGCAGCGTTGAGGGAGGAATAGGCACAGATACGCAGTATTTT	CSVEGGIGTDTQYF
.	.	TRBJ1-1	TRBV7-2	TGTGCCAGCAGCTTAGCCAGGGGTTCTGAAGCTTTCTTT	CASSLARGSEAFF
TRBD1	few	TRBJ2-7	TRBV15	TGTGCCACCAGCAGAGGGACAGGGAATCCCTACGAGCAGTACTTC	CATSRGTGNPYEQYF
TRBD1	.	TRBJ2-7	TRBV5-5	TGTGCCAGCAGCTTGGAGGGGGACAGGGACTACGAGCAGTACTTC	CASSLEGDRDYEQYF
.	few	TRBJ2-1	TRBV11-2	TGTGCCAGCAGCTTGTCAGCGAGGGTCTTTTATTCCTACAATGAGCAGTTCTTC	CASSLSARVFYSYNEQFF
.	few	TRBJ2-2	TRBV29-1	TGCAGCGTGCGCCTCGAGGGGGGCTACGTGGCCGGGGAGCTGTTTTTT	CSVRLEGGYVAGELFF
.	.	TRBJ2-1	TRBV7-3	TGTGCCAGCAGCTTCCTCTCCCTGGGTGAGCAGTTCTTC	CASSFLSLGEQFF
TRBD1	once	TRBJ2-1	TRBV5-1	TGCGCCAGCAGCTCGGGACAGGGCACCCATGAGCAGTTCTTC	CASSSGQGTHEQFF
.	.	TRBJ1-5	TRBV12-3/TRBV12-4	TGTGCCAGCAGTCTGTTACACCGTTCGGGCAATCAGCCCCAGCATTTT	CASSLLHRSGNQPQHF
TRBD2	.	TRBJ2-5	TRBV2	TGTGCCAGCAGTGAAGGTGGAGCGGGGGGCCAAGAGACCCAGTACTTC	CASSEGGAGGQETQYF
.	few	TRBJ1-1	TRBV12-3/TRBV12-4	TGTGCCAGCGGTTCGGGGGGCGCGTACACTGAAGCTTTCTTT	CASGSGGAYTEAFF
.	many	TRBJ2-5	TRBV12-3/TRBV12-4	TGTGCCAGCAGTTTGGGTACTAGTTCGGAGACCCAGTACTTC	CASSLGTSSETQYF
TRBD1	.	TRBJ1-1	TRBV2	TGTGCCAGCATCCCCGGGCAGGGGGGGCAGGACACTGAAGCTTTCTTT	CASIPGQGGQDTEAFF
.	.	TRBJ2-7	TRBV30	TGTGCCTGGACTTATTGGGGTAAGGGGCCCTACGAGCAGTACTTC	CAWTYWGKGPYEQYF
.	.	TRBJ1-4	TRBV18	TGTGCCAGCTCACTAGATTGGACTAATGAAAAACTGTTTTTT	CASSLDWTNEKLFF
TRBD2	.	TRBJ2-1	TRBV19	TGTGCCAGTACCGGAAGGCGGGGGGCGGACAATGAGCAGTTCTTC	CASTGRRGADNEQFF
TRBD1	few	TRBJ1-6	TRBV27	TGTGCCAGCAGTTACCGGGACAGGGCTTCACCCCTCCACTTT	CASSYRDRASPLHF
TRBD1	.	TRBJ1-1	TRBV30	TGTGCCTGGAGTGCCAGGGGGGGGACCACTGAAGCTTTCTTT	CAWSARGGTTEAFF
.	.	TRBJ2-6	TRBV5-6	TGTGCCAGCAGCTTTTATGTAGGCTCTGGGGCCAACGTCCTGACTTTC	CASSFYVGSGANVLTF
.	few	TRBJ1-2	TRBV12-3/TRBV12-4	TGTGCCAGCAGTTTCGTGGCTAACTATGGCTACACCTTC	CASSFVANYGYTF
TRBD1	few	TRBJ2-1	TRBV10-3	TGTGCCACCTCCACAGGGGTTTACAATGAGCAGTTCTTC	CATSTGVYNEQFF
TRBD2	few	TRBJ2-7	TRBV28	TGTGCCAGCAGTTTTGCGGGAGGGCCGGACGAGCAGTACTTC	CASSFAGGPDEQYF
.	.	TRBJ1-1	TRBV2	TGTGCCAGCCTACAGGAGCTGAACACTGAAGCTTTCTTT	CASLQELNTEAFF
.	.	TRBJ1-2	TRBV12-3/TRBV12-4	TGTGCCAGCTTTTCCCCGCGGCTGGGGGCAGTAGGCTACACCTTC	CASFSPRLGAVGYTF
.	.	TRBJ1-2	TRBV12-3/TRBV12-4	TGTGCCAGCAGACCCGCCCTCTATGGCTACACCTTC	CASRPALYGYTF